This T cell receptor (beta chain) was sequenced during a study of OX40 agonist ivuxolimab in advanced cancers. Study-wide context: Anti-PD-1, anti-PD-L1 or anti-CTLA-4 therapy given earlier was allowed, and around 40% had some. One hepatocellular carcinoma and a couple of cutaneous melanoma patients partially responded.

Per the germline V gene, CDR1 is MGHRA and CDR2 is YSYEKL. Trimming removed 0 bases from V and 8 bases from J, with 14 bases in between. This CDR3 has 15 amino acids. Study-wide findings and caveats: On average, CD8+ T cells showed a greater number of expanded clones than CD4+.

In regard to this clone: The antigen remains undetermined.

Repertoires were generated with immunoSEQ multiplex PCR, while TCRdb's copy carries only in-frame clones and drops some. The sample records approximately 28,000 clones, 88% being singletons. The sequencing used CD4+ or CD8+ T cells sorted from blood, collected in a trial of the OX40 agonist ivuxolimab. The clonotype comes from an adult with an advanced solid tumor such as melanoma, head and neck, liver or kidney cancer. The V gene is TRBV4-1, the J gene TRBJ2-1, with a weak D call TRBD2 (6 bases). The chain's CDR3 is CASSQEHRRDYEQFF. CDR3 nucleotides: TGCGCCAGCAGCCAAGAGCATAGGCGGGATTATGAGCAGTTCTTC.